This T cell receptor beta chain was captured by sequencing in a study of blood T cell repertoires in COVID-19. This clone was seen a handful of times. Data came from immunoSEQ multiplex PCR; TCRdb stores just in-frame clones and leaves some out. Here the sample spans about 12,000 clones, about nine tenths being singletons. The CDR3 is made up of 15 amino acids. V shed 6 bases, J shed 5 bases, and the junction held 11 bases outside the gene matches. Germline CDR1 MNHNY, CDR2 SVGAGI (reference sequence). This TCR was recovered from a human donor in a cohort sampled during active COVID-19. Sequenced input: peripheral blood. The chain joins TRBV6-6 to TRBJ2-7, with 9 positions matching TRBD1. The CDR3 is CASSEDRGVVHEQYF. DNA of the CDR3: TGTGCCAGCAGCGAGGACAGGGGAGTTGTCCACGAGCAGTACTTC.